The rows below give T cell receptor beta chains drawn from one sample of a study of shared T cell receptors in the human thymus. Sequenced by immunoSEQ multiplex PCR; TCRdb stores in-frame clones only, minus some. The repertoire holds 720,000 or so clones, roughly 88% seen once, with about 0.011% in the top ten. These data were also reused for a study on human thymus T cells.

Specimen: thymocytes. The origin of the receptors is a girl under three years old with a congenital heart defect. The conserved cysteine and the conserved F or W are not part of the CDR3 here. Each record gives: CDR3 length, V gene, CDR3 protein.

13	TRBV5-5	ASSFLLGWRYEQF
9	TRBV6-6	ASSGGEVQH
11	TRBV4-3	ASSPKQDTEAF
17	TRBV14	ASGPRDRFSKVEYNEQF
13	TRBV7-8	ASSHSGTLYNEQF
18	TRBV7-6	ASSLAPGLAGNFLTDTQY
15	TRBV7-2	ASSFGTTGTMNTEAF
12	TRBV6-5	ASSYSQGNEKLF
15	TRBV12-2	AIRVLAGIANTGELF
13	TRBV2	ASSRGHRYGSPLH
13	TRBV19	ASSGDRAPSYEQY
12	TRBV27	ASSLTGTFFEAF
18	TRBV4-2	ASSQDEAGGPGPLTGELF
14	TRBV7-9	ASSPKGGDYTDTQY
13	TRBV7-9	ASSCDRGANYGYT
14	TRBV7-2	ASSSRQAKGRGEQY